A selection of T cell receptor beta chains follows, all from one sample in a study of cytomegalovirus exposure and HLA in healthy donors. Repertoires were generated with immunoSEQ multiplex PCR, while TCRdb's copy carries only in-frame clones and drops some. The sample has some 130,000 clones, 60% to 75% seen once; the top ten hold less than 7%. Sample: PBMCs. The receptors here all came from a woman aged 45-60 years in good health and CMV-seropositive. Each CDR3 is given with its conserved first and last residue. A D gene is named only where the DNA matches it firmly.

D gene: TRBD1; J gene: TRBJ2-2; V gene: TRBV10-3; CDR3 DNA: TGTGCCATCGGGGGGTTACTCCGGGACAGGGGGCCTGTCTTGCTCGGGGAGCTGTTTTTT; CDR3 protein: CAIGGLLRDRGPVLLGELFF
D gene: NA; J gene: TRBJ2-3; V gene: TRBV6-1; CDR3 DNA: TGTGCCAGCAGTGAAGACGGGGGGCGAATCTTCGGAGATACGCAGTATTTT; CDR3 protein: CASSEDGGRIFGDTQYF
D gene: TRBD1; J gene: TRBJ2-7; V gene: TRBV6-5; CDR3 DNA: TGTGCCAGCAGTGATGACAGGGGGCACGAGCAGTACTTC; CDR3 protein: CASSDDRGHEQYF
D gene: NA; J gene: TRBJ1-3; V gene: TRBV5-6; CDR3 DNA: TGTGCCAGCAGCCCCAAACCGGATAGGGAGAACACCATATATTTT; CDR3 protein: CASSPKPDRENTIYF
D gene: NA; J gene: TRBJ2-2; V gene: TRBV19; CDR3 DNA: TGTGCCAGTAGTACCGCTCTAGGCACCGGGGAGCTGTTTTTT; CDR3 protein: CASSTALGTGELFF
D gene: NA; J gene: TRBJ2-7; V gene: TRBV18; CDR3 DNA: TGTGCCAGCTCACCGCCCCTGACAGGCAGCGTGAGTGAGCAGTACTTC; CDR3 protein: CASSPPLTGSVSEQYF
D gene: TRBD1; J gene: TRBJ1-2; V gene: TRBV6-5; CDR3 DNA: TGTGCCAGCAGTTGGACAGGGACGTCTCGTGGCTACACCTTC; CDR3 protein: CASSWTGTSRGYTF
D gene: TRBD1; J gene: TRBJ2-5; V gene: TRBV29-1; CDR3 DNA: TGCAGCGTTGTCTTTCACAGGGGAAACCAAGAGACCCAGTACTTC; CDR3 protein: CSVVFHRGNQETQYF
D gene: TRBD2; J gene: TRBJ2-3; V gene: TRBV30; CDR3 DNA: TGTGCCTGGAGCGACTCGGGACTAGCGGGGGGGTCGGATACGCAGTATTTT; CDR3 protein: CAWSDSGLAGGSDTQYF
D gene: NA; J gene: TRBJ1-2; V gene: TRBV4-2; CDR3 DNA: TGTGCCAGCAGCCAAGTGCAGGGGCCAAACTATGGCTACACCTTC; CDR3 protein: CASSQVQGPNYGYTF
D gene: NA; J gene: TRBJ2-2; V gene: TRBV5-1; CDR3 DNA: TGCGCCAGCAGCTTGGAAGGGGCGAACACCGGGGAGCTGTTTTTT; CDR3 protein: CASSLEGANTGELFF
D gene: NA; J gene: TRBJ1-1; V gene: TRBV2; CDR3 DNA: TGTGCCAGCAGCCGAGACAGGGAAGCTTTCTTT; CDR3 protein: CASSRDREAFF
D gene: TRBD1; J gene: TRBJ2-3; V gene: TRBV19; CDR3 DNA: TGTGCCAGTAGTATAGGCAGGGGGCTAGGAGATACGCAGTATTTT; CDR3 protein: CASSIGRGLGDTQYF